This T cell receptor beta chain was sequenced for a study of cytomegalovirus exposure and HLA in healthy donors (TCRdb year 2017). About the investigation overall: An earlier analysis of under 600 of the donors reported more than 250 Gb of sequence data and some 120 million unique TCR beta sequences from 150 million to 200 million T cells. Typing coverage differed by locus: A, B, C, DRB1 and DQB1 were typed in roughly 629-630 donors, DQA1 in 522, DPA1 in roughly 590, and DPB1 in 450 to 490. To predict cytomegalovirus infection status, the study brought together high-throughput TCR immunosequencing, statistical association of individual TCRs with disease status, and machine learning. Of the 350 to 400 genotyped donors, roughly 85% fell in the genetic ancestry cluster associated with self-reported Caucasian donors. An earlier analysis of approximately 500 of the donors applied high-throughput TCR beta sequencing to assess whether each TCR beta V gene segment acted as functional or pseudogenic. The study was designed to test whether signatures of past pathogen exposure could be identified by cataloging public T cell receptors. The later analysis used no new phenotypic data to find candidate immune exposures, relying instead on TCR beta sequences and their occurrence across donors. Both class I and class II loci were covered by HLA typing, at four-digit resolution. Among roughly 400 genotyped donors of the cohort, an average of approximately 240,000 unique TCR beta nucleotide sequences was sequenced per donor, of which about 18% were non-productive. Donor age, sex, ethnicity and CMV serostatus were compiled together with the repertoire data. In a later analysis, previously published TCR beta repertoires from about 670 donors were re-analyzed and high-resolution HLA genotyping was added so that TCR occurrence patterns could be studied. Genome-wide SNP genotypes for about 65% of the roughly 670 donors were used in a later genetic analysis, which treated that subset as a discovery cohort. Besides the first cohort of more than 650 subjects, a separate validation cohort made up of roughly 120 different subjects was used. The study profiled the T cell repertoires of approximately 700 subjects by immunosequencing and related them to cytomegalovirus serostatus. Every repertoire in the discovery cohort had been generated on one and the same sequencing platform. Roughly 5 DR-DQ haplotypes were handled as single units for association and clustering, since linkage in the cohort was strong. Roughly 320 gigabases of sequencing data and around 90 million unique TCR sequences made up an early release that covered fewer than 650 HLA-typed donors. General findings and caveats noted by the study authors: The 87-base-pair reads could not distinguish some IMGT-functional V segments, including TRBV6-2 and TRBV6-3, so those segments were excluded. When HLA alleles, especially DR and DQ, strongly co-occurred, attributing TCR associations to individual alleles was difficult. A later genetic analysis reported fewer N-insertions in productive TCRs among donors in an Asian-associated ancestry cluster than the approximately 700-donor mean. According to a later analysis, parvovirus B19, influenza, CMV and Epstein-Barr virus appeared linked to several top co-occurrence clusters. According to the authors, the approach could potentially be generalized to other disease states and immunological phenotypes. Correlated functional status among segregating V segments might be attributable to linkage disequilibrium, but an unknown experimental factor could not be ruled out. In the study, about 150 TCR beta chains were listed as associated with cytomegalovirus. Because counts were too low, about 18 rarely observed V segments, including chromosome 9 orphons, were left out of the earlier analysis of about 500 of the donors. A later analysis associated 15,000 to 20,000 TCR beta sequences with specific HLA alleles at a false discovery rate of 0.05. The classifier was reported to diagnose cytomegalovirus status with high specificity and sensitivity in both the original cohort and the validation cohort. In a later analysis, TCR association rates were found to vary across HLA loci, with the most associated TCRs seen for DRB1 alleles and the fewest for HLA-C alleles. In vitro tests confirmed that a few of the cytomegalovirus-associated TCR beta chains recognize cytomegalovirus antigens. In a later analysis, most CMV-associated TCR beta chains were found to appear HLA-restricted, with HLA associations seemingly driven largely by CMV exposure. A later genetic analysis associated a missense DCLRE1C variant with V-gene and J-gene trimming of TCR beta chains, and an independent cohort replicated the association. Most TCR sequences were seen in very few donors, while some public TCRs were found in many individuals. Roughly uniform sequencing depth across donors was assumed in presence/absence analyses, although this assumption may not hold. For the cohort, immune exposure information was limited to CMV serostatus. A cluster of highly shared sequence variants was judged likely to represent a technical artifact of the sequencing pipeline. An earlier analysis of around 540 of the donors showed that most TCR beta V segments appeared in productive rearrangements either about 90% or about 30% of the time, which broadly matched IMGT annotations. Because HLA typing was unavailable for some donors at each locus, only the typed subset was used in association tests. A later analysis found that HLA-associated TCR beta chains were more clonally expanded and had lower generation probabilities than equally common non-associated chains. Only TCR beta chains were sequenced in this cohort, and the absence of alpha or paired-chain data limited detectable features. A further reported finding was that TCR beta sequences accurately predicted the HLA-A and HLA-B alleles for most subjects in the first cohort.

In total, roughly 670 healthy bone marrow donors made up the cohort. All cohort members were sampled while nominally healthy, although unrecorded immune exposures were likely present. The donor tested CMV seronegative, placing the donor among the 350 to 400 seronegative members of the cohort. A peripheral blood sample was provided by each donor, and peripheral blood mononuclear cells were used for TCR beta sequencing. The Qiagen DNeasy Blood Extraction Kit was used to extract genomic DNA from the blood cell samples. The CDR3 covers 12 residues, taking in both the cysteine and the phenylalanine. Only the CDR3 DNA stays, 36 bases, in frame from base 1. Taken from the germline V gene (reference sequence), the CDR1 and CDR2 loops are LNHNV and YYDKDF. V and J are trimmed by 4 bases and 10 bases, and the gene matches miss 3 bases of the junction. This clone was counted between two and nine times. Its cognate antigen has yet to be identified. Within one base of it there is no much larger clone, and no base qualities were kept.

Receptor amplification or capture employed the immunoSEQ multiplex PCR assay. For the multiplex PCR, a mixture combining 60 forward primers for TCR Vbeta segments and 13 reverse primers for TCR Jbeta segments was used. Amplification of the CDR3 region of rearranged TCR beta genes was performed with a multiplex PCR assay on genomic DNA. Amplified TCR beta libraries were sequenced as 87-base-pair reads on the Illumina HiSeq System. On the study's bioinformatics: A later analysis tallied 75 million to 95 million unique TCR beta chains across the approximately 670 repertoires, and about 12 million of those chains were shared by two or more donors. Raw reads were error-corrected and collapsed into unique sequences by a nearest-neighbor algorithm in which closely related sequences were merged to remove PCR and sequencing errors. CDR3 sequences were aligned to IMGT reference sequences to assign V, D and J gene segments. Each retained sequence needed at least a six-nucleotide match to both a V gene segment and a J gene segment. Rearrangements were called productive when the CDR3 lacked stop codons and stayed in frame with V and J; all others were non-productive. CDR3 was defined by IMGT convention, running from the second conserved V-encoded cysteine to the conserved J-encoded phenylalanine. In an earlier analysis of more than 550 of the donors, sequences lacking an unambiguous match to a single V gene segment were excluded. In an earlier analysis of 450 to 750 of the donors, a V segment was called functional when productive rearrangements were above 56.7%, and segregating when the standard deviation between donors exceeded 5%. A statistical classification framework was built for diagnosing cytomegalovirus status from the catalog of TCR beta chain sequences. V and J gene assignment, in a later analysis, came from comparing TCR nucleotide sequences with IMGT/GENE-DB human TR gene sequences. The TCRdist pipeline was used in a later analysis to assign CDR3 sequences and most-parsimonious VDJ recombination scenarios. In a later analysis, every TCR beta chain was defined by the combination of its CDR3 amino acid sequence and its V-gene family, and reads without a unique V-gene family were dropped. A later analysis removed 500 to 650 highly shared, low-generation-probability nucleotide sequences to deal with suspected cross-contamination and a sequencing artifact. In a later analysis, a clonal expansion index for each public chain was calculated from normalized within-repertoire ranks of inferred template counts. In a later analysis, generation probabilities were computed using a VDJ recombination model fitted to out-of-frame rearrangements, and the results were checked against IGoR. A later analysis scored TCR-TCR, TCR-HLA and TCR-CMV co-occurrence with hypergeometric tests, applying a repertoire-size bias correction to TCR pairs. To estimate false discovery rates, a later analysis permuted the HLA or CMV assignments 20 times. In a later analysis, co-occurring TCRs were grouped with DBSCAN, and TCRdist sequence similarity was added when clustering was performed within HLA-allele-positive subsets. Repertoires with fewer than 30,000 or more than 120,000 public chains were left out of co-occurrence clustering, as were about five repertoires with anomalous nucleotide sharing. The table was pulled from immuneACCESS by TCRdb, which kept in-frame rearrangements only. Such tables lose some clones; where checked, under half of the loss comes from unresolved V genes, and the rest has no known cause. V and J calls and clone size are copied from that table; D and trimming were computed from the DNA. The sample table contains approximately 200,000 clones; only one count was recorded for 82% of them. The ten largest account for 0.098% of the sample.

The clonotype was recovered from a boy aged 2 to 10 in good health and CMV-seronegative. This chain is built from TRBV15 and TRBJ1-4, with 7 bases matching TRBD1. Specimen: PBMCs. The CDR3 region has the sequence CATSNSGGKLFF. The nucleotide sequence reads as follows: TGTGCCACCAGCAATTCAGGGGGAAAACTGTTTTTT. Supplemented by the reference TRBV15 and TRBJ1-4 proteins around the CDR3, the complete variable domain is DAMVIQNPRYQVTQFGKPVTLSCSQTLNHNVMYWYQQKSSQAPKLLFHYYDKDFNNEADTPDNFQSRRPNTSFCFLDIRSPGLGDTAMYLCATSNSGGKLFFGSGTQLSVL.